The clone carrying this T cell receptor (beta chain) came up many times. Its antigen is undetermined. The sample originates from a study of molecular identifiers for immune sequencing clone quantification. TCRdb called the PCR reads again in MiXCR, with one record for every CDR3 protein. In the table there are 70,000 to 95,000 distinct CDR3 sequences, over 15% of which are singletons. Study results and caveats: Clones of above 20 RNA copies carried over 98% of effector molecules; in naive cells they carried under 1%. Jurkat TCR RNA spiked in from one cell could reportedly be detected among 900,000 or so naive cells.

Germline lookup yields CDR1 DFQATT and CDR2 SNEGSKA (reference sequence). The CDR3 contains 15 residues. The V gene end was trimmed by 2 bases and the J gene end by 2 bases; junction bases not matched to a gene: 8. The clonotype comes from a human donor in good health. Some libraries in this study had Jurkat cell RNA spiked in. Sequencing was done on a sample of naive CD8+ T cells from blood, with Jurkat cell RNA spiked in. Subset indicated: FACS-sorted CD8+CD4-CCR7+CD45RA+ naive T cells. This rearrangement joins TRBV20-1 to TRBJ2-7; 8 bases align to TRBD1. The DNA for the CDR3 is TGCAGTGCTAGACCTGTGGGGACAGGAGCCTACGAGCAGTACTTC. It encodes CSARPVGTGAYEQYF.